A single T cell receptor beta chain is shown here with its context. Extraction yielded at least 6 micrograms of total RNA per sample. The use of a sample-barcoded 5' primer and a J-beta primer mix characterized a second PCR of about 7 to 12 cycles. TCRdb reanalysed the 5' RACE reads using MiXCR and keeps one entry per CDR3 protein. Of about 730,000 distinct CDR3 sequences listed, 40% to 45% are singletons. These data originate in a study of blood T cells in healthy people across ages. Unmatched junction bases numbered 12, after V lost 5 bases and J lost 2 bases. Germline CDR1 is DFQATT and CDR2 is SNEGSKA (reference sequence). The CDR3 totals 15 residues.

The J gene is TRBJ2-7, the V gene TRBV20-1, with TRBD2 identical over 7 bases. This sequence was found in a woman aged 60-75 years in good health. Input material: blood. The CDR3 coding sequence is TGCAGTGCTTCCTCCCCTGCCCGGGGGGCCTACGAGCAGTACTTC. Its translation: CSASSPARGAYEQYF.